The T cell receptor beta chain described here comes from a study of PD-L1 blockade in urothelial cancer. Across the study: The study recovered a median of 141,255 T cells per blood sample.

On this clone: Its antigen is still unknown.

Trimming took 6 bases from V and 8 from J; bases not matched to a gene: 5. Germline CDR1 is MNHNS and CDR2 is SASEGT. The CDR3 contains 13 residues. Whole-study results and caveats: When measured at 3 weeks, tumor-associated blood clones expanded more in durable-benefit patients.

Some clones are missing from TCRdb's copy, which holds only in-frame ones; the method was immunoSEQ multiplex PCR. The sample consists of 35,000 to 55,000 clones, almost 85% of them appearing once. This rearrangement joins TRBV6-1 to TRBJ2-1, with 9 bases matching TRBD1. The source material was PBMCs, sampled around atezolizumab (anti-PD-L1) treatment. This TCR was sampled from a man between 70 and 80 years old with urothelial cancer. The CDR3 protein is CASSGTGRDEQFF. CDR3 coding DNA: TGTGCCAGCAGCGGGACAGGGCGGGATGAGCAGTTCTTC.